This TCR beta chain stems from a study of monozygotic twins with inflammatory bowel disease. Remarks on this clonotype: Its target is unknown.

The CDR3 runs to 14 residues. Looked up from germline, CDR1 is MNHEY and CDR2 is SVGAGI. Blood was drawn at approximately 2.7 ml per donor. Findings and limits, study-wide: Patient-to-patient differences in immunosuppressive treatment may have added variability to the repertoires.

Template switching was used to attach UMIs, which incorporated a 6-nucleotide sample barcode. cDNA for TCRalpha and TCRbeta was amplified by nested PCRs of 15 to 20 then around 9 cycles. For each CDR3 protein, TCRdb gives one entry from its re-call of the 5' RACE reads, without DNA. Its table lists more than 300,000 distinct CDR3 sequences. The receptor's source is a human donor with ulcerative colitis or Crohn's disease, or a healthy co-twin of an affected twin (not recorded which). This rearrangement joins TRBV6-5 to TRBJ2-7; TCRdb proposes TRBD1, but this gene call is untestable without DNA. Sequences were obtained from blood. The CDR3 region is CASSYGTEDYEQYF.